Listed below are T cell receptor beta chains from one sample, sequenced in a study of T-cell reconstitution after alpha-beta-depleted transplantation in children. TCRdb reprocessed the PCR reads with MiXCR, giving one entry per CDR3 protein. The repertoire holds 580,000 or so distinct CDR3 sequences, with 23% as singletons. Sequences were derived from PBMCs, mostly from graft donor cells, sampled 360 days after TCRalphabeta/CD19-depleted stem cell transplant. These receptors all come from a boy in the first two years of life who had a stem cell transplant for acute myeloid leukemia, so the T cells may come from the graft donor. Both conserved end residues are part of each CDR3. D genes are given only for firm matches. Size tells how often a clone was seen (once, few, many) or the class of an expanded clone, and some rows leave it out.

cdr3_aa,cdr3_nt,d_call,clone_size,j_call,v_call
CASSAGAGGEQYF,TGTGCCAGTAGTGCGGGGGCTGGGGGAGAGCAGTACTTC,NA,NA,TRBJ2-7,TRBV19
CASRSGTDYNEQFF,TGTGCCAGCAGGAGCGGGACAGACTACAATGAGCAGTTCTTC,NA,many,TRBJ2-1,TRBV7-2
CASSYSSTLSSGNTIYF,TGTGCCAGCAGTTACTCGAGTACTCTTAGCTCTGGAAACACCATATATTTT,NA,NA,TRBJ1-3,TRBV6-5
CASSQHSGGGVTDTQYF,TGCGCCAGCAGCCAACATAGCGGGGGGGGAGTCACAGATACGCAGTATTTT,TRBD2,many,TRBJ2-3,TRBV4-3
CASSKTGGTEAFF,TGTGCCAGCAGCAAGACAGGAGGGACTGAAGCTTTCTTT,NA,NA,TRBJ1-1,TRBV13
CSAEAALNTGELFF,TGCAGTGCCGAGGCAGCGTTGAACACCGGGGAGCTGTTTTTT,NA,many,TRBJ2-2,TRBV20-1
CSATSGGSTDTQYF,TGCAGTGCCACTAGCGGGGGAAGCACAGATACGCAGTATTTT,TRBD2,many,TRBJ2-3,TRBV20-1
CCAREARGSSYNEQFF,TGCTGTGCTAGAGAAGCGAGGGGGAGCTCCTACAATGAGCAGTTCTTC,NA,few,TRBJ2-1,TRBV20-1
CASSQDIIDRETQYF,TGCGCCAGCAGCCAAGATATTATCGACAGGGAGACCCAGTACTTC,NA,NA,TRBJ2-5,TRBV4-3
CASSPTYRRIQETQYF,TGTGCCAGCAGCCCTACCTACCGCAGAATTCAAGAGACCCAGTACTTC,NA,many,TRBJ2-5,TRBV11-2
CASSIIGDSNQPQHF,TGTGCCAGCAGCATCATAGGGGATAGCAATCAGCCCCAGCATTTT,NA,NA,TRBJ1-5,TRBV28
CASSPRGTPQETQYF,TGTGCCAGCAGTCCCCGAGGGACACCTCAAGAGACCCAGTACTTC,NA,few,TRBJ2-5,TRBV12-3/TRBV12-4
CASSPLQGGTEAFF,TGTGCCAGCAGCCCGTTACAGGGCGGCACTGAAGCTTTCTTT,NA,NA,TRBJ1-1,TRBV7-7
CSARVRQGALYEQYF,TGCAGTGCTAGAGTAAGACAGGGAGCACTCTACGAGCAGTACTTC,TRBD1,many,TRBJ2-7,TRBV20-1
CASRERGQGMPDTQYF,TGTGCCAGCAGGGAGCGCGGACAGGGGATGCCAGATACGCAGTATTTT,TRBD1,NA,TRBJ2-3,TRBV27
CSARDHWEGSQETQYF,TGCAGTGCTAGAGATCACTGGGAAGGGTCCCAAGAGACCCAGTACTTC,NA,many,TRBJ2-5,TRBV20-1
CSVDGRLAGKPDTQYF,TGCAGCGTTGACGGTAGACTAGCGGGGAAACCAGATACGCAGTATTTT,TRBD2,few,TRBJ2-3,TRBV29-1
CSTDRGGAPETQYF,TGCAGCACCGACCGCGGGGGGGCTCCAGAGACCCAGTACTTC,TRBD2,few,TRBJ2-5,TRBV20-1
CASSQARDTGTYEQYF,TGCGCCAGCAGCCAAGCTAGAGACACGGGAACCTACGAGCAGTACTTC,NA,NA,TRBJ2-7,TRBV4-3
CSATTGLAGGFSYEQYF,TGCAGTGCTACCACGGGACTAGCGGGGGGGTTCTCCTACGAGCAGTACTTC,TRBD2,NA,TRBJ2-7,TRBV20-1
CASSHRTPNTDTQYF,TGTGCCAGCAGCCATAGGACCCCTAACACAGATACGCAGTATTTT,NA,NA,TRBJ2-3,TRBV12-3/TRBV12-4
CASRVNSNQPQHF,TGTGCCAGCAGGGTTAATAGCAATCAGCCCCAGCATTTT,NA,many,TRBJ1-5,TRBV2
CSIPGQAYTGELFF,TGCAGCATCCCGGGACAGGCATACACCGGGGAGCTGTTTTTT,TRBD1,many,TRBJ2-2,TRBV29-1
CASSFTETVHTGELFF,TGTGCCAGCAGCTTCACAGAGACGGTTCACACCGGGGAGCTGTTTTTT,NA,many,TRBJ2-2,TRBV7-2
CASSFNEQDEKLFF,TGTGCCAGCAGTTTTAACGAGCAGGATGAAAAACTGTTTTTT,NA,few,TRBJ1-4,TRBV6-8
CASSLQGAGETQYF,TGTGCCAGCAGTTTACAGGGGGCGGGGGAGACCCAGTACTTC,TRBD1,many,TRBJ2-5,TRBV12-3/TRBV12-4
CASSPPHGGSYNEQFF,TGTGCCAGCAGTCCTCCCCACGGGGGATCCTACAATGAGCAGTTCTTC,NA,NA,TRBJ2-1,TRBV6-1
CASSQATGTVTYEQYF,TGCGCCAGCAGCCAAGCGACCGGGACAGTAACGTACGAGCAGTACTTC,TRBD1,NA,TRBJ2-7,TRBV4-3
CASSPRESTDTQYF,TGTGCCAGCAGCCCACGAGAGAGCACAGATACGCAGTATTTT,NA,many,TRBJ2-3,TRBV9
CASSLDWGRSTDTQYF,TGTGCCAGCAGCTTAGATTGGGGAAGAAGCACAGATACGCAGTATTTT,NA,NA,TRBJ2-3,TRBV11-2